Given below is one T cell receptor beta chain in context. Its antigen is undetermined. The entry originates in a study of T cell repertoires in cytomegalovirus infection. TCRdb processed the reads anew with MiXCR; each CDR3 protein has one entry. The table records 310,000 or so distinct CDR3 sequences, around 25% of them present only once. Germline lookup yields CDR1 DFQATT and CDR2 SNEGSKA (reference sequence). The CDR3 is made up of 13 amino acids. V was clipped by 5 bases and J by 2 bases; unmatched bases: 4. Points from the study as a whole: Identification of carriers of CMV plus the relevant HLA was performed using cumulative public TCR beta family frequency. In two of eight donors, the top clonotype was HLA-C-restricted CMV-specific.

The starting material was cultured PBMCs, obtained from culture after CMV antigen stimulation. The clonotype originates from a human donor in good health (CMV status not recorded). Some clones in this sample may be carry-over from other donors' samples. The chain recombines TRBV20-1 with TRBJ2-7; TRBD2 aligns across 9 bases. The CDR3 spells CSAPTSGTYEQYF. The CDR3 region has the DNA TGCAGTGCTCCGACTAGCGGAACCTACGAGCAGTACTTC.